These T cell receptor beta chains were read from a single sample in a study of blood T cell repertoires in COVID-19. Data came from immunoSEQ multiplex PCR; TCRdb stores just in-frame clones and leaves some out. Seen here are around 330,000 clones, around 86% observed once, and the top ten hold over 4%. The specimen sequenced was PBMCs or T cells enriched from blood (not recorded which). Every receptor here comes from a man aged 55 to 70 who had recovered from COVID-19. Each CDR3 is given with its conserved first and last residue. Fields, in order: V gene, CDR3 length, J gene, D gene, clone size, CDR3 protein. D genes are given only for firm matches. Size is stated for part of the rows, as once, few or many counts, or as a class when the clone is expanded.

>TRBV28|12|TRBJ1-5|-|-
CASRGRGEPQHF
>TRBV13|17|TRBJ2-3|-|-
CASSAGTGVLAADTQYF
>TRBV19|13|TRBJ1-1|-|-
CASTWSPGTEAFF
>TRBV28|15|TRBJ1-5|TRBD1|-
CASSFSHRGSQPQHF
>TRBV28|16|TRBJ2-1|TRBD1|-
CASSPPGTVSYNEQFF
>TRBV30|14|TRBJ2-2|-|few
CARQTSSMTGELFF
>TRBV15|19|TRBJ2-1|TRBD2|-
CATSRESPTSASSYNEQFF
>TRBV3-1/TRBV3-2|16|TRBJ2-1|TRBD2|-
CASSPLSGYSYNEQFF
>TRBV7-7|15|TRBJ2-7|TRBD1|-
CASSDGTGQTYEQYF
>TRBV6-2/TRBV6-3|17|TRBJ2-5|TRBD1|-
CASSTPAGTGYQETQYF
>TRBV5-1|17|TRBJ2-2|TRBD2|once
CASSFRTSLSSTGELFF
>TRBV19|14|TRBJ1-3|-|-
CASSIQGLGNTIYF
>TRBV29-1|14|TRBJ2-1|TRBD2|once
CSVGEIAGTGEQFF
>TRBV27|14|TRBJ2-7|TRBD2|-
CASGLAGVSYEQYF